This entry lists 15 T cell receptor beta chains sequenced from one sample in a study. TCRdb reprocessed the 5' RACE reads with MiXCR, giving one entry per CDR3 protein. Among about 32,000 distinct CDR3 sequences listed, approximately 30% were seen once. Tregs were sorted as CD4+CD25+CD127-/low cells. The sample consisted of tumor-infiltrating Tregs sorted from the breast tumor. Every receptor here comes from a female donor with breast cancer.

This clonotype was seen a handful of times. The rearrangement links TRBV25-1 to TRBJ2-7; 10 nucleotides align to TRBD2. Trimming took 6 bases from V and 4 from J; bases not matched to a gene: 9. In germline, CDR1 is MGHDK, CDR2 SYGVNS. CDR3 length: 15 residues. CDR3 sequence reads: CASSPLAGGSYEQYF. In nucleotides, the CDR3 is TGTGCCAGCAGCCCCTTAGCGGGAGGCTCTTACGAGCAGTACTTC.

Here the CDR3 reads CASSLAALTYEQYF. Written as DNA, the CDR3 is TGCGCCAGCAGCTTGGCGGCACTAACATACGAGCAGTACTTC. The rearrangement uses TRBV5-1 and TRBJ2-7; D gene uncertain. The CDR3 is 14 amino acids. Trimming shortened V by 0 bases and J by 4 bases, and 11 bases separated the two germline ends. Looked up from germline, CDR1 is SGHRS and CDR2 is YFSETQ.

This clonotype was recorded a few times. Since a much larger clone is just one base distant, this may be a read error. The chain is built from TRBV6-5 and TRBJ1-5; D is possibly TRBD1 (6 bases). Gene TRBJ2-3 matches the end of the DNA better, so the J call may be wrong. The CDR3 has 14 residues. Germline-derived CDR1 and CDR2 are MNHEY and SVGAGI. For the CDR3, the DNA is TGTGCCAGCAGTTACAATGGGGGACATCAGCCCCAGTATTTT. Its protein product is CASSYNGGHQPQYF.

This clonotype was seen ten or more times. The chain couples TRBV20-1 to TRBJ2-7, with 10 bases lining up with TRBD1. Germline assignment: CDR1 DFQATT and CDR2 SNEGSKA (reference sequence). Trimming cost V 5 bases and J 1 base; bases outside gene matches: 5. This CDR3 is 14 amino acids long. This CDR3 reads CSASGTGASYEQYF. The CDR3 DNA reads as TGCAGTGCTTCCGGGACAGGGGCATCCTACGAGCAGTACTTC.

With regard to this clonotype: A much larger clonotype is one base distant, so this may be a read error. The V gene is TRBV12-3 or TRBV12-4, the J gene TRBJ1-5, with a tentative D call TRBD1 (5 bases). This CDR3 has 13 residues. In DNA, the CDR3 is TGTGCCAGCAGTTCAACACAGGCAACGCCCCAGCTTTTT. Its protein is CASSSTQATPQLF.

In this sample, this clonotype turned up many times. The V and J genes are TRBV24-1 and TRBJ1-5; TRBD1 is a possible D gene (6 bases). V was pared by 2 bases and J by 5 bases, with 9 bases between. The germline CDR1 and CDR2 sequences are KGHDR and SFDVKD. There are 14 residues in the CDR3. The CDR3 coding sequence is TGTGCCACCAGTGATTCAGGGGAAGATCAGCCCCAGCATTTT. This gives the protein CATSDSGEDQPQHF.

By sample fraction, this clonotype is medium-sized. The J gene is TRBJ2-1, the V gene TRBV5-4; 9 bases line up with TRBD1. The CDR3 is 15 amino acids. Trimming cost V 4 bases and J 14 bases; bases outside gene matches: 16. Looked up from germline, CDR1 is SGHNT and CDR2 is YYREEE (reference sequence). Here the CDR3 reads CASSGGDRAAWSKFF. CDR3 DNA sequence: TGTGCCAGCAGCGGAGGGGACAGGGCCGCCTGGTCGAAGTTCTTC.

This clonotype turned up a few times. The CDR3 spells CACGLQDTQYF. DNA of the CDR3: TGTGCCTGCGGTCTACAAGATACGCAGTATTTT. The genes are TRBV6-1 and TRBJ2-3; D remains unclear. Deletions cut 11 bases from V and 5 bases from J, with 11 bases between. Germline CDR1 and CDR2: MNHNS and SASEGT. The CDR3 consists of 11 residues.

Many counts were recorded for this clonotype. This chain uses TRBV4-2 with TRBJ2-7, with 12 bases lining up with TRBD2. J was trimmed by 2 bases and V by 4 bases; bases with no gene match: 6. The CDR3 contains 16 residues. Germline V gene lookup returns CDR1 LGHNA and CDR2 YNFKEQ. CDR3 in DNA: TGTGCCAGCAGCCTATCTAGCGGGAGGGGAACCTACGAGCAGTACTTC. This gives the protein CASSLSSGRGTYEQYF.

In its sample, this clonotype ranks as medium-sized. V usage is TRBV15 and J usage is TRBJ1-5, with D possibly matching TRBD1 (5 bases). From germline, CDR1 is LNHNV and CDR2 YYDKDF (reference sequence). CDR3 length: 16 amino acids. V was shortened by 1 base and J by 6 bases, with 16 bases between the two germline ends. The CDR3 spells CATSRAGPRAGQPQHF. CDR3 in DNA: TGTGCCACCAGCAGAGCGGGTCCCAGGGCGGGTCAGCCCCAGCATTTT.

The chain recombines TRBV14 with TRBJ2-4, with D possibly matching TRBD2 (6 bases). The CDR3 contains 15 residues. The germline V and J ends were trimmed by 0 bases and 9 bases, with 15 bases remaining between them. Per germline, CDR1 SGHDN and CDR2 FVKESK. CDR3 nucleotides: TGTGCCAGCAGCCAAGATCGGGACTTTAGAGGCATTCAGTACTTC. Residues: CASSQDRDFRGIQYF.

In its sample, this clonotype is medium-sized. This chain links TRBV20-1 with TRBJ2-1; TRBD1 matches 9 bases. Germline CDR1 is DFQATT and CDR2 is SNEGSKA (reference sequence). The CDR3 is 14 amino acids. Trimming took 6 bases from V and 7 from J; bases not matched to a gene: 10. CDR3 amino acids: CSATGTGLGNEQFF. The CDR3, as DNA: TGCAGTGCCACCGGGACAGGGCTAGGGAATGAGCAGTTCTTC.

This clonotype turned up a few times. This CDR3 reads CASSLNRHNEQFF. In nucleotides, the CDR3 is TGTGCCAGCAGCTTAAACAGACACAATGAGCAGTTCTTC. The V and J genes are TRBV11-2 and TRBJ2-1; unclear D gene. Trimming took off 2 bases at V and 5 bases at J, with 7 bases between the two ends. The germline CDR1 and CDR2 sequences are SGHAT and FQNNGV. The CDR3 runs to 13 residues.

Remarks on this clonotype: It is likely a read error, because the conserved phenylalanine at the end of the CDR3 is missing. This chain joins TRBV7-9 and TRBJ2-1; D gene ambiguous. This CDR3 contains 12 residues. CDR1 is SEHNR and CDR2 is FQNEAQ in the germline V gene (reference sequence). The CDR3 DNA reads as TGTGCCAGCAGCTATCTCCACAATGGGCAGTTCCTC. Its protein is CASSYLHNGQFL.

In this sample, this clonotype is medium-sized. This chain joins TRBV5-1 and TRBJ1-3; D is ambiguous. V dropped 0 bases and J dropped 1 base, with 14 bases sitting between them. Germline-derived CDR1 and CDR2 are SGHRS and YFSETQ. The CDR3 is 17 residues long. CDR3 coding DNA: TGCGCCAGCAGCTTGGCCGGGCCGCTCAGTTCTGGAAACACCATATATTTT. Protein: CASSLAGPLSSGNTIYF.